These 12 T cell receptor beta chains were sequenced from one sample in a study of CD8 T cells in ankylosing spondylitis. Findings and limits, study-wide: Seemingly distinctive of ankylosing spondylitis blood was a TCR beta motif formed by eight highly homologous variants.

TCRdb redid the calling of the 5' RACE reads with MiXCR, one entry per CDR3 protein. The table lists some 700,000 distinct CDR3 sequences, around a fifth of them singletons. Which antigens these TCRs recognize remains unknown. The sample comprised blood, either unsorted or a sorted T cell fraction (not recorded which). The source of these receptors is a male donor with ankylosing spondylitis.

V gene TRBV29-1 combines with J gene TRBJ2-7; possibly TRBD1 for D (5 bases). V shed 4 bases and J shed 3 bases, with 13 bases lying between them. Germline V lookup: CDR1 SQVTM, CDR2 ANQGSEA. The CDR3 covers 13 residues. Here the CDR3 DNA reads TGCAGCGTTGGAAGGGGCCTGAGCTACGAGCAGTACTTC. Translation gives CSVGRGLSYEQYF.

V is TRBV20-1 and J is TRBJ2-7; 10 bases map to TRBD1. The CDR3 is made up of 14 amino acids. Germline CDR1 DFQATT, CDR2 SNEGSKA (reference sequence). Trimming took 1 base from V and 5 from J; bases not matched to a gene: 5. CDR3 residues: CSARGGTGAHEQYF. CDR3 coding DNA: TGCAGTGCTAGAGGAGGGACAGGGGCCCACGAGCAGTACTTC.

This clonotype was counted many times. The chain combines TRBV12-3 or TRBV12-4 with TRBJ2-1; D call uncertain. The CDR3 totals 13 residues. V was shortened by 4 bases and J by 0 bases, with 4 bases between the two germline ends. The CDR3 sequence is CASSWGSYNEQFF. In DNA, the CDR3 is TGTGCCAGCAGTTGGGGCTCCTACAATGAGCAGTTCTTC.

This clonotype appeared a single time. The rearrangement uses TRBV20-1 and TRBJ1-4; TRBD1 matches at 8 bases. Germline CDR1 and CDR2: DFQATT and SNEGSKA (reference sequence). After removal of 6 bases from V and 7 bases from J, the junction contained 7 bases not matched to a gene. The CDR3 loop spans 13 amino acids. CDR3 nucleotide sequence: TGCAGTGCCCCGAGGACAGGGAGTGAAAAACTGTTTTTT. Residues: CSAPRTGSEKLFF.

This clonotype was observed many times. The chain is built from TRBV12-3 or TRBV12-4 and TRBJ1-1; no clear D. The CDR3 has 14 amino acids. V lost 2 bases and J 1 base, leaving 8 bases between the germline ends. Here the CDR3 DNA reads TGTGCCAGCAGTTTAAGGCAGCCGAACACTGAAGCTTTCTTT. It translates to CASSLRQPNTEAFF.

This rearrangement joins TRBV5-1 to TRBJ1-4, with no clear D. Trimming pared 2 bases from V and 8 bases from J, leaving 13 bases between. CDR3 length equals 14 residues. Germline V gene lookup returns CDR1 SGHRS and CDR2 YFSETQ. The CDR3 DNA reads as TGCGCCAGCAGCTTAGGTGGGAACGCGGAAAAACTGTTTTTT. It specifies CASSLGGNAEKLFF.

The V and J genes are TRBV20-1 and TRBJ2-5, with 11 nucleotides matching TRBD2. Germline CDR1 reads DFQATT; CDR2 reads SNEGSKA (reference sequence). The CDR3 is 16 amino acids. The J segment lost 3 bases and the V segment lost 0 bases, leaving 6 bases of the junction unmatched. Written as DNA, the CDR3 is TGCAGTGCTAGAGATCTCCCGGGACTAGCGGAAGAGACCCAGTACTTC. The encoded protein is CSARDLPGLAEETQYF.

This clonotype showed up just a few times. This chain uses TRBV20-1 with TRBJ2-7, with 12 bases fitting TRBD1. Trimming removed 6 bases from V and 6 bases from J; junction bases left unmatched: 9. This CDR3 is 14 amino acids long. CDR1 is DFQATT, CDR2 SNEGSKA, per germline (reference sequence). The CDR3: CSAPRGTGGLEQYF. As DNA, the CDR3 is TGCAGTGCGCCTCGGGGGACAGGGGGCCTCGAGCAGTACTTC.

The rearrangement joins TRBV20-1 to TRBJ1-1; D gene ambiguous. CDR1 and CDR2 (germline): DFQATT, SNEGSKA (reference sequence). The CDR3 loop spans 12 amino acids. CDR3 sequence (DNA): TGCAGCACTACTAGGCCCGAAGCTGAAGCTTTCTTT. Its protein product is CSTTRPEAEAFF.

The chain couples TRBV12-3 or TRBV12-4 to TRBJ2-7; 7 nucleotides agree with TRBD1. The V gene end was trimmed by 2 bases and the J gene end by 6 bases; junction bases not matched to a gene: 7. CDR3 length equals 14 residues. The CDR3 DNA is TGTGCCAGCAGTTTAAAGGACAGGTACTCCGAGCAGTACTTC. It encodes CASSLKDRYSEQYF.

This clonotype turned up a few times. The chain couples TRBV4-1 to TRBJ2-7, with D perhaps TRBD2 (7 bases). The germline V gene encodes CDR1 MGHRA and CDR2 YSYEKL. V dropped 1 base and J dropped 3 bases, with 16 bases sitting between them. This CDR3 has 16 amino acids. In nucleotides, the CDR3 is TGCGCCAGCAGCCAAGTTGGGGGGGGCGGATACTACGAGCAGTACTTC. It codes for CASSQVGGGGYYEQYF.

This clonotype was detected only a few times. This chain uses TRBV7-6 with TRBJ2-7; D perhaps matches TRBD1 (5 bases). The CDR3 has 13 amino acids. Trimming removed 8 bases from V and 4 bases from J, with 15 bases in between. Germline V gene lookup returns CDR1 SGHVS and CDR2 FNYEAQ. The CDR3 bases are TGTGCCAGCGGTCTGGGGCCGGCGTACGAGCAGTACTTC. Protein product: CASGLGPAYEQYF.